This T cell receptor (beta chain) came from a study of response to subunit inactivated influenza vaccine. From germline, CDR1 is DFQATT and CDR2 SNEGSKA (reference sequence). V was trimmed by 1 base and J by 0 bases, leaving 9 bases between them. This CDR3 comprises 14 residues. TCRdb reprocessed the RT-PCR reads via MiXCR and lists one record per CDR3 protein. The data show 500,000 to 700,000 distinct CDR3 sequences, roughly 23% seen once. These data are also associated with another study on T cells expressing NK-cell markers. Per that paper: The cDNA for TCR beta came from 5'RACE template switching with UMIs.

This specimen consisted of CD4+ T cells sorted from PBMCs, obtained 12 days after vaccination. The receptor was isolated from a man over 45 who received an inactivated influenza vaccine. The chain employs TRBV20-1 and TRBJ1-1, with TRBD1 as a possible D gene (6 bases). The CDR3 sequence is CSARVPGVNTEAFF. CDR3 coding DNA: TGCAGTGCTAGAGTTCCAGGGGTGAACACTGAAGCTTTCTTT.